The clone carrying this T cell receptor (beta chain) was detected only once. Its antigen is currently unknown. Germline V gene lookup returns CDR1 LNHDA and CDR2 SQIVND (reference sequence). The V gene lost 2 bases and the J gene lost 5 bases, with 6 bases spanning the gap. The CDR3 has 13 residues. This sample is drawn from a study of T cell responses to AZD1222 COVID-19 vaccine. Method: immunoSEQ multiplex PCR; TCRdb's copy keeps in-frame clones and lacks some. In the table there are approximately 150,000 clones, 94% of which are singletons. General study results and limits: With two AZD1222 doses given, Spike-specific TCR breadth and depth both rose. A reported finding is that nearly half of spike-specific TCRs target unmutated variant regions.

The genes are TRBV19 and TRBJ1-4; D unclear. The source was peripheral blood, collected on day 0 of AZD1222 vaccination. This TCR was sampled from an adult in good health. The CDR3 region is CASSIFPNEKLFF. The CDR3 region has the DNA TGTGCCAGTAGTATATTTCCCAATGAAAAACTGTTTTTT.